These T cell receptor beta chains were read from a single sample in a study of chemoradiotherapy in HPV16-positive cancers. Here immunoSEQ multiplex PCR was the method, and the copy in TCRdb shows in-frame clones only, minus some. The data show about 39,000 clones, with about 77% seen just once and roughly 5% held by the top ten. Sequencing was performed on blood, taken from a patient who underwent chemoradiotherapy. The source of these receptors is a human donor with HPV-associated anogenital cancer. Both conserved end residues are part of each CDR3. D genes are given only for firm matches. Clone size is stated in some rows and not others, as once, few, many or a class when expanded.

V gene	D gene	CDR3 length	J gene	clone size	CDR3 DNA	CDR3 protein
TRBV5-1	TRBD1	13	TRBJ2-4	NA	TGCGCCAGCAGCACCGACAGGGGGGACATTCAGTACTTC	CASSTDRGDIQYF
TRBV29-1	TRBD2	13	TRBJ2-7	few	TGCAGCGTCGAGTTCGGGGGGGCCTACGAGCAGTACTTC	CSVEFGGAYEQYF
TRBV30	NA	12	TRBJ1-6	NA	TGTGCCCGCGAGAGCGGTGGTTCACCCCTCCACTTT	CARESGGSPLHF
TRBV10-2	TRBD2	14	TRBJ2-3	NA	TGCGCCAGCCGGATGGCGGGGGGAACCGATACGCAGTATTTT	CASRMAGGTDTQYF
TRBV5-1	TRBD2	18	TRBJ2-1	NA	TGCGCCAGCAGCTTGTTGTCTAGCGGGGGGGCCTCCTACAATGAGCAGTTCTTC	CASSLLSSGGASYNEQFF
TRBV10-1	NA	14	TRBJ2-5	NA	TGCGCCAGCAGTGAGCGGCCGGCAGGAGAGACCCAGTACTTC	CASSERPAGETQYF
TRBV7-9	NA	17	TRBJ1-3	NA	TGTGCCAGCAGCTTAGATGTCAGAGAACGTCTTGGAAACACCATATATTTT	CASSLDVRERLGNTIYF
TRBV27	NA	15	TRBJ2-5	NA	TGTGCCAGCAGTTCGTGGGGGGCCGTAGGTGAGACCCAGTACTTC	CASSSWGAVGETQYF
TRBV5-1	TRBD2	17	TRBJ2-3	NA	TGCGCCAGCAGCGTCCCCTTAGCGGGGGGGGTTCCAGATACGCAGTATTTT	CASSVPLAGGVPDTQYF
TRBV19	NA	15	TRBJ1-6	NA	TGTGCCAGTATCGAAGGTACAGACTTGAATTCACCCCTCCACTTT	CASIEGTDLNSPLHF
TRBV6-1	NA	15	TRBJ1-2	NA	TGTGCCAGCAGTGAACGTGACAGGTCCATCAATGGCTACACCTTC	CASSERDRSINGYTF
TRBV7-9	NA	16	TRBJ1-2	NA	TGTGCCAGCAGCTCCGGGCCGGGACAACCAAAGTATGGCTACACCTTC	CASSSGPGQPKYGYTF
TRBV7-8	NA	15	TRBJ1-1	NA	TGTGCCAGCAGCTTAAGGCCGGGCCTGAACACTGAAGCTTTCTTT	CASSLRPGLNTEAFF
TRBV18	TRBD1	14	TRBJ1-2	NA	TGTGCCAGCTCACTGTTGGACAGGAACGATGGCTACACCTTC	CASSLLDRNDGYTF
TRBV9	NA	15	TRBJ2-7	NA	TGTGCCAGCAGCGTAGGGCAGGGCCCCACCCACGAGCAGTACTTC	CASSVGQGPTHEQYF
TRBV7-2	NA	12	TRBJ1-5	NA	TGTGCCAGCAGCCGGCTTAATCAGCCCCAGCATTTT	CASSRLNQPQHF
TRBV9	TRBD1	15	TRBJ1-1	NA	TGTGCCAGCAGCGAGAGAGGGACAGGTAACACTGAAGCTTTCTTT	CASSERGTGNTEAFF
TRBV5-4	TRBD2	15	TRBJ2-7	NA	TGTGCCAGCAGCGAAACACTAGCGGGGGGGCACGAGCAGTACTTC	CASSETLAGGHEQYF
TRBV6-1	NA	16	TRBJ1-1	NA	TGTGCCAGCAGTGAATTGGGAGGAGCCCGGAACACTGAAGCTTTCTTT	CASSELGGARNTEAFF
TRBV27	NA	14	TRBJ2-7	NA	TGTGCCAGCAGTTTATCGGCCGGATCCTACGAGCAGTACTTC	CASSLSAGSYEQYF
TRBV5-1	TRBD1	15	TRBJ1-1	NA	TGCGCCAGCAGCAACGGGGACAGAGAGAACACTGAAGCTTTCTTT	CASSNGDRENTEAFF
TRBV5-4	TRBD1	15	TRBJ1-6	NA	TGTGCCAGCAGCCTAGGGACAGGGGTCAATTCACCCCTCCACTTT	CASSLGTGVNSPLHF
TRBV7-2	TRBD1	15	TRBJ2-7	NA	TGTGCCAGCAGCTTGGCCACCGGGACAGGGACGTCGCAGTACTTC	CASSLATGTGTSQYF
TRBV11-2	NA	11	TRBJ2-5	NA	TGTGCCAGCAGCTCCCAAGAGACCCAGTACTTC	CASSSQETQYF
TRBV6-1	TRBD1	14	TRBJ2-7	NA	TGTGCCAGCAGTGAATTGAGACAGGGCTACGAGCAGTACTTC	CASSELRQGYEQYF
TRBV7-9	NA	16	TRBJ2-3	NA	TGTGCCAGCAGGCTGCTGAACGGATTCAACACAGATACGCAGTATTTT	CASRLLNGFNTDTQYF
TRBV5-1	TRBD2	15	TRBJ2-5	NA	TGCGCCAGCAAGGAGCGGGGTGCCTTGAGTGAGACCCAGTACTTC	CASKERGALSETQYF
TRBV19	TRBD1	14	TRBJ2-7	NA	TGTGCCAGCAATAAAAGGACAGGGCTCCACGAGCAGTACTTC	CASNKRTGLHEQYF
TRBV18	TRBD1	11	TRBJ1-4	NA	TGTGCCAGCTCACCCGGACAGGGGCCGTTTTTT	CASSPGQGPFF
TRBV5-1	TRBD1	15	TRBJ1-4	NA	TGCGCCAGCAGCCCGACAGGGCCACGAATGGAAAAACTGTTTTTT	CASSPTGPRMEKLFF
TRBV6-1	NA	17	TRBJ1-3	NA	TGTGCCAGCAGTGAATTTGGGGGGGCCAACTCTGGAAACACCATATATTTT	CASSEFGGANSGNTIYF
TRBV6-1	NA	14	TRBJ2-5	NA	TGTGCCAGCAGTGAAGGGACCTCGAGTGAGACCCAGTACTTC	CASSEGTSSETQYF
TRBV13	NA	14	TRBJ1-2	NA	TGTGCCAGCAGCCCCAACCCCGAGGGCGGAGGCTACACCTTC	CASSPNPEGGGYTF
TRBV2	NA	12	TRBJ1-5	few	TGTGCCAGCAGTGAAATGTATCAGCCCCAGCATTTT	CASSEMYQPQHF
TRBV5-5	NA	14	TRBJ1-1	once	TGTGCCAGCAGCTTGGTTCACTTCAACACTGAAGCTTTCTTT	CASSLVHFNTEAFF
TRBV7-9	NA	13	TRBJ1-2	few	TGTGCCAGCAGTCTCGACAGAACCTATGGCTACACCTTC	CASSLDRTYGYTF
TRBV5-1	NA	14	TRBJ2-2	NA	TGCGCCAGCAGCTTGGTTCCCGAAACCGGGGAGCTGTTTTTT	CASSLVPETGELFF
TRBV7-2	TRBD1	15	TRBJ2-5	NA	TGTGCCAGCAGCTTAGTATTCAGGGGGCAGGGGACCCAGTACTTC	CASSLVFRGQGTQYF
TRBV5-6	NA	15	TRBJ2-1	NA	TGTGCCAGCAGCTTCCCCTGGAGATACAACCTTGAGCAGTTCTTC	CASSFPWRYNLEQFF
TRBV9	TRBD1	15	TRBJ1-1	NA	TGTGCCAGCAGCACTCGACAGGGCCCGAACACTGAAGCTTTCTTT	CASSTRQGPNTEAFF
TRBV6-5	NA	12	TRBJ1-1	NA	TGTGCCAGCAGCGGGGACAATACTGAAGCTTTCTTT	CASSGDNTEAFF
TRBV6-5	TRBD1	16	TRBJ1-2	NA	TGTGCCAGCAGTTTCGGTGAGAGGGGGCGCGGCTATGGCTACACCTTC	CASSFGERGRGYGYTF
TRBV4-1	TRBD2	17	TRBJ2-1	NA	TGCGCCAGCAGCCGGGCCCCCTCTAGCGGGGCCTACAATGAGCAGTTCTTC	CASSRAPSSGAYNEQFF
TRBV5-6	NA	14	TRBJ2-7	NA	TGTGCCAGCAGCTTGGGGGACTCTTCCTACGAGCAGTACTTC	CASSLGDSSYEQYF
TRBV6-1	NA	13	TRBJ1-5	NA	TGTGCCAGCAGGGGAGAGGGTGGACAGCCCCAGCATTTT	CASRGEGGQPQHF
TRBV7-2	TRBD1	14	TRBJ2-4	NA	TGTGCCAGCAGCCACCGGACAGGGAGAGGCATTCAGTACTTC	CASSHRTGRGIQYF
TRBV7-6	NA	15	TRBJ1-5	NA	TGTGCCAGCAGCTTAGAACACTATAGCAATCAGCCCCAGCATTTT	CASSLEHYSNQPQHF
TRBV7-2	NA	13	TRBJ2-3	NA	TGTGCCAGCAGCGGCAGGGTGGCAGATACGCAGTATTTT	CASSGRVADTQYF
TRBV7-3	TRBD2	18	TRBJ2-1	NA	TGTGCCAGCAGCTTAAAGCCTCCGACTAGCGGGGGGGACCGGGAGCAGTTCTTC	CASSLKPPTSGGDREQFF
TRBV7-9	TRBD1	15	TRBJ1-1	NA	TGTGCCAGCAGCTTAGTGACAGGGTATGGCACTGAAGCTTTCTTT	CASSLVTGYGTEAFF